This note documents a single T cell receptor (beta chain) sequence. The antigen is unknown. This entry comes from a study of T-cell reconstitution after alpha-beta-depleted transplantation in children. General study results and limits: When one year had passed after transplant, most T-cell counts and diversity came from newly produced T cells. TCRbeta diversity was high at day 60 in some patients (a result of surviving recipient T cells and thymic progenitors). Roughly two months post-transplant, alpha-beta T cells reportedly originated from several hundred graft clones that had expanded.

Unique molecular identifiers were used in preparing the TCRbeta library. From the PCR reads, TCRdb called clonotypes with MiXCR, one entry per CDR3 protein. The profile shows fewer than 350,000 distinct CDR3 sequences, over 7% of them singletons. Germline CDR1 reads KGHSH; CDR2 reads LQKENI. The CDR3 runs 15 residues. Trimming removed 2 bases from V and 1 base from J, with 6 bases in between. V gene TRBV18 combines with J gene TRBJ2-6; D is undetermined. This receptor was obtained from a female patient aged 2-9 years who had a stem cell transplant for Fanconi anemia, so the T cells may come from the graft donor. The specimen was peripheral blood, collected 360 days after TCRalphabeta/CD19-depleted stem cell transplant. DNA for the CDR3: TGTGCCAGCTCACCAATCGAATCTGGGGCCAACGTCCTGACTTTC. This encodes CASSPIESGANVLTF.